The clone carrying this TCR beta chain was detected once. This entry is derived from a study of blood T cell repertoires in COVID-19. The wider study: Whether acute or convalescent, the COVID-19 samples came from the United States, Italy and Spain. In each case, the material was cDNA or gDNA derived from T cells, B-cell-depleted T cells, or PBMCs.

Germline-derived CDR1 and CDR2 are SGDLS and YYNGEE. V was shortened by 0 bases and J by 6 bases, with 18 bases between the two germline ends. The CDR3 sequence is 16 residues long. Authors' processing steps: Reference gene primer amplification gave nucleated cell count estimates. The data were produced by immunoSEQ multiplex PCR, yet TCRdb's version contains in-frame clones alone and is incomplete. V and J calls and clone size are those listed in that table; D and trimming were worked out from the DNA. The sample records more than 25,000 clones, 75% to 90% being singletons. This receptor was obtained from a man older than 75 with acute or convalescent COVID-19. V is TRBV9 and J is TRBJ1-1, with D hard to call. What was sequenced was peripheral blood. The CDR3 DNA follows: TGTGCCAGCAGCGTAGGGGCAGCGGGTTTGATGGCTGAAGCTTTCTTT. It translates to CASSVGAAGLMAEAFF.